The 28 T cell receptor beta chains below come from one sample, sequenced in a study of glioma-infiltrating T cells after dendritic cell vaccination. Measured with immunoSEQ multiplex PCR; TCRdb has only the in-frame clones, and not every one. The sample carries 75,000 to 100,000 clones, around three quarters recorded once. The sequenced sample was blood, obtained before dendritic cell vaccination. The receptors were sampled from a human donor with glioblastoma.

The chain links TRBV2 to TRBJ1-2; 7 bases map to TRBD1. This CDR3 region has 14 residues. The V gene's germline CDR1 is SNHLY and CDR2 FYNNEI. Trimming cost V 4 bases and J 6 bases; bases outside gene matches: 8. CDR3 protein: CASSVLGTADGYTF. The CDR3, as DNA: TGTGCCAGCAGTGTTCTGGGGACAGCTGATGGCTACACCTTC.

The chain recombines TRBV6-5 with TRBJ1-2, with TRBD1 identical over 10 bases. The trim removed 5 bases at V and 4 bases at J, leaving 4 bases unmatched. The germline V gene has CDR1 MNHEY and CDR2 SVGAGI. The CDR3 consists of 14 residues. CDR3 in DNA: TGTGCCAGCAGTCGCTGGACAGGGGGCTATGGCTACACCTTC. Translating it yields CASSRWTGGYGYTF.

The J gene is TRBJ2-7, the V gene TRBV5-1, with D perhaps TRBD1 (7 bases). Germline CDR1 is SGHRS and CDR2 is YFSETQ. V shed 4 bases and J shed 4 bases, with 21 bases lying between them. The CDR3 totals 16 residues. CDR3 in DNA: TGCGCCAGCAGCCCCTGGGGTGCAGGGGGGCTATACGAGCAGTACTTC. Translation gives CASSPWGAGGLYEQYF.

The V gene is TRBV7-9, the J gene TRBJ2-7, with TRBD2 matching 7 bases. The CDR3 loop spans 16 amino acids. Germline CDR1 SEHNR, CDR2 FQNEAQ (reference sequence). V was clipped by 5 bases and J by 3 bases; unmatched bases: 13. The CDR3 nucleotides are TGTGCCAGCAGCCGTTACGGGAGCGGGGTTGGCTACGAGCAGTACTTC. It specifies CASSRYGSGVGYEQYF.

This sequence joins TRBV10-3 and TRBJ2-1; 10 bases are shared with TRBD2. Looked up from germline, CDR1 is ENHRY and CDR2 is SYGVKD. The CDR3 is 17 residues long. V lost 10 bases and J lost 8; bases outside the gene matches: 20. The CDR3 DNA follows: TGTGCCACCAACCACTTTCCTTCTAGCGGGAGTAACGATGAGCAGTTCTTC. The encoded protein is CATNHFPSSGSNDEQFF.

As concerns this clone: A read error may be the cause here, since a much bigger clone is one base away. This chain uses TRBV6-1 with TRBJ1-1; 9 bases line up with TRBD1. The germline CDR1 and CDR2 sequences are MNHNS and SASEGT. Trimming cost V 8 bases and J 0 bases; bases outside gene matches: 4. CDR3 length: 14 amino acids. The CDR3 here is CASCRDRVNTEAFF. The CDR3 region has the DNA TGTGCCAGCTGTCGGGACAGGGTGAACACTGAAGCTTTCTTT.

The gene calls are TRBV19 and TRBJ1-1; D is uncertain. Germline V lookup: CDR1 LNHDA, CDR2 SQIVND (reference sequence). With 9 bases removed from V and 5 bases from J, the gap between germline ends came to 16 bases. The CDR3 spans 13 residues. In DNA form, the CDR3 reads TGTGCCAGCGCCTCCTTATTCGAGACTGAAGCTTTCTTT. It yields the protein CASASLFETEAFF. The variable domain in full, with the rest retrieved from reference TRBV19 and TRBJ1-1, is DGGITQSPKYLFRKEGQNVTLSCEQNLNHDAMYWYRQDPGQGLRLIYYSQIVNDFQKGDIAEGYSVSREKKESFPLTVTSAQKNPTAFYLCASASLFETEAFFGQGTRLTVV.

The rearrangement joins TRBV5-4 to TRBJ2-2, with 10 bases lining up with TRBD2. Germline V CDR1 and CDR2: SGHNT, YYREEE (reference sequence). The CDR3 sequence is 17 residues long. V lost 4 bases and J lost 4; bases outside the gene matches: 10. CDR3 sequence reads: CASSLPGGLASTGELFF. The CDR3, as DNA: TGTGCCAGCAGCCTCCCGGGGGGACTAGCGTCCACCGGGGAGCTGTTTTTT.

V gene TRBV2 combines with J gene TRBJ1-2; 10 positions match TRBD1. The junction had 2 bases not matched to a gene; V was cut back by 1 base and J by 3 bases. The CDR3 length is 15 residues. CDR1 is SNHLY and CDR2 is FYNNEI in the germline V gene. CDR3 coding DNA: TGTGCCAGCAGTGAAGTGGGACAGGGGTACTATGGCTACACCTTC. Its translation: CASSEVGQGYYGYTF.

V usage is TRBV11-2 and J usage is TRBJ1-5; unclear D gene. V shed 5 bases and J shed 1 base, with 18 bases lying between them. CDR3 length: 17 residues. Germline CDR1 and CDR2: SGHAT and FQNNGV. CDR3 loop: CASSPASRTDSNQPQHF. CDR3 bases: TGTGCCAGCAGCCCAGCTAGCAGGACGGACAGCAATCAGCCCCAGCATTTT.

The chain is built from TRBV5-1 and TRBJ1-5; tentatively, D is TRBD1 (6 bases). Germline V gene sequence: CDR1 SGHRS, CDR2 YFSETQ. The CDR3 covers 15 residues. The V gene lost 0 bases and the J gene lost 1 base, with 8 bases spanning the gap. CDR3 loop: CASSLEGTSNQPQHF. Written as DNA, the CDR3 is TGCGCCAGCAGCTTGGAGGGGACAAGCAATCAGCCCCAGCATTTT.

The chain carries TRBV2 and TRBJ2-3; no clear D. CDR1 SNHLY and CDR2 FYNNEI come from the germline V gene. This CDR3 has 12 amino acids. Trimming pared 5 bases from V and 2 bases from J, leaving 5 bases between. CDR3 sequence reads: CASSWATDTQYF. Here the CDR3 DNA reads TGTGCCAGCAGTTGGGCCACAGATACGCAGTATTTT.

The chain combines TRBV2 with TRBJ2-7; D is perhaps TRBD2 (6 bases). Per germline, CDR1 SNHLY and CDR2 FYNNEI. The CDR3 spans 12 residues. Trimming shortened V by 6 bases and J by 3 bases, and 9 bases separated the two germline ends. The CDR3 DNA reads as TGTGCCAGCAGGCCGGACTACTACGAGCAGTACTTC. It specifies CASRPDYYEQYF. Full variable domain (remainder filled in from reference TRBV2 and TRBJ2-7): EPEVTQTPSHQVTQMGQEVILRCVPISNHLYFYWYRQILGQKVEFLVSFYNNEISEKSEIFDDQFSVERPDGSNFTLKIRSTKLEDSAMYFCASRPDYYEQYFGPGTRLTVT.

The rearrangement joins TRBV6-5 to TRBJ1-2; maybe TRBD1 (5 bases). Trimming removed 4 bases at V and 1 base at J, with 10 bases between. This CDR3 region has 14 residues. Germline V gene lookup returns CDR1 MNHEY and CDR2 SVGAGI. The CDR3 DNA is TGTGCCAGCAGTTTCAGACAGTTTAACTATGGCTACACCTTC. The encoded protein is CASSFRQFNYGYTF.

The chain has TRBV18 and TRBJ1-1, with TRBD1 matching over 9 bases. The V segment lost 2 bases and the J segment 11 bases; nucleotides outside the gene matches: 6. The CDR3 covers 13 residues. Germline V gene lookup returns CDR1 KGHSH and CDR2 LQKENI. CDR3 amino acids: CASSPGQGRGAFF. The DNA for the CDR3 is TGTGCCAGCTCACCAGGACAGGGGCGTGGGGCTTTCTTT.

The chain employs TRBV7-9 and TRBJ2-7; possibly TRBD1 for D (6 bases). The CDR3 is 13 amino acids. Trimming left V 5 bases short and J 3 bases short, with 11 bases between. Germline V gene lookup returns CDR1 SEHNR and CDR2 FQNEAQ (reference sequence). CDR3 amino acids: CASSRTDSYEQYF. The CDR3 DNA follows: TGTGCCAGCAGCCGGACGGACAGCTACGAGCAGTACTTC.

This chain uses TRBV14 with TRBJ1-6; no firm D call. Germline-derived CDR1 and CDR2 are SGHDN and FVKESK. Trimming stripped 4 bases from V and 2 bases from J, with 9 bases between. The CDR3 length is 15 residues. This CDR3 is CASSRGTAYNSPLHF. CDR3 in DNA: TGTGCCAGCAGCCGTGGTACGGCCTATAATTCACCCCTCCACTTT.

This clone was detected only a few times. The chain combines TRBV6-1 with TRBJ2-4, with D possibly TRBD1 on 5 matching bases. V was cut by 1 base and J by 3 bases, with 7 bases left in between. Germline CDR1 is MNHNS and CDR2 is SASEGT. This CDR3 spans 14 amino acids. CDR3 in DNA: TGTGCCAGCAGTGAAGGACAGCTCAAAAACATTCAGTACTTC. Translating it yields CASSEGQLKNIQYF.

Only one count was recorded for this clone. This chain links TRBV7-3 with TRBJ2-3; weak D call: TRBD1 (5 bases). CDR1 and CDR2 (germline): SGHTA, FQGTGA. The CDR3 length is 15 residues. V lost 2 bases and J lost 2, with 11 bases in between. CDR3 in amino acids: CASSLYRSPTDTQYF. DNA for the CDR3: TGTGCCAGCAGCTTATACAGGTCCCCCACAGATACGCAGTATTTT.

The chain recombines TRBV18 with TRBJ2-7; TRBD2 aligns across 9 bases. The CDR3 runs 16 residues. The ends lost 3 bases at V and 1 base at J; junction bases unmatched: 7. The germline V gene has CDR1 KGHSH and CDR2 LQKENI. CDR3 coding DNA: TGTGCCAGCTCACCGAGCACAGCGGGAGGATCCTACGAGCAGTACTTC. Amino acid sequence: CASSPSTAGGSYEQYF. The entire variable domain, with the rest obtained from reference TRBV18 and TRBJ2-7, is as follows: NAGVMQNPRHLVRRRGQEARLRCSPMKGHSHVYWYRQLPEEGLKFMVYLQKENIIDESGMPKERFSAEFPKEGPSILRIQQVVRGDSAAYFCASSPSTAGGSYEQYFGPGTRLTVT.

CDR3 sequence (DNA): TGTGCCAGCAGCTACGGGACAGGGGGTAATTCACCCCTCCACTTT. It codes for CASSYGTGGNSPLHF. This chain links TRBV7-2 with TRBJ1-6; 11 bases are a match to TRBD1. With 4 bases clipped from V and 6 bases from J, the junction kept 2 bases outside the gene matches. Germline CDR1 SGHTA, CDR2 FQGNSA. This CDR3 has 15 amino acids.

The V call is TRBV6-8, the J call TRBJ1-5; perhaps TRBD1 as D (6 bases). Looked up from germline, CDR1 is MNHGY and CDR2 is SAAAGT. V lost 4 bases and J 7 bases, leaving 20 bases between the germline ends. CDR3 length: 16 residues. CDR3 DNA: TGTGCCAGCAGTTGGTCCGGACAGTCCCCGGGGCAGCCCCAGCATTTT. Residues: CASSWSGQSPGQPQHF.

The rearrangement links TRBV29-1 to TRBJ1-1; TRBD1 matches 7 bases. The germline gives CDR1 SQVTM, CDR2 ANQGSEA. The CDR3 is made up of 13 amino acids. The V gene end was trimmed by 6 bases and the J gene end by 0 bases; junction bases not matched to a gene: 4. The chain's CDR3 is CSVGTVLNTEAFF. The CDR3 DNA reads as TGCAGCGTCGGGACAGTTCTGAACACTGAAGCTTTCTTT. Supplemented by reference TRBV29-1 and TRBJ1-1, the full variable domain reads SAVISQKPSRDICQRGTSLTIQCQVDSQVTMMFWYRQQPGQSLTLIATANQGSEATYESGFVIDKFPISRPNLTFSTLTVSNMSPEDSSIYLCSVGTVLNTEAFFGQGTRLTVV.

This rearrangement joins TRBV6-1 to TRBJ1-3; the D is unclear. Germline CDR1 reads MNHNS; CDR2 reads SASEGT. Deletions cut 1 base from V and 0 bases from J, with 7 bases between. The CDR3 loop spans 15 amino acids. The CDR3 DNA reads as TGTGCCAGCAGTGAAGGAGTGTACTCTGGAAACACCATATATTTT. Translated: CASSEGVYSGNTIYF.

The V call is TRBV7-9, the J call TRBJ1-2, with 8 bases lining up with TRBD1. Per germline, CDR1 SEHNR and CDR2 FQNEAQ (reference sequence). V dropped 4 bases and J dropped 5; count of bases not matched to a gene: 3. CDR3 length: 13 amino acids. CDR3 DNA: TGTGCCAGCAGCTCGGGACAGGAGTATGGCTACACCTTC. Translated, it gives CASSSGQEYGYTF.

CDR3 sequence (DNA): TGTGCTAGTGCGCGTACAGGGGGTACTCAGCCCCAGCATTTT. Its translation is CASARTGGTQPQHF. The gene calls are TRBV12-5 and TRBJ1-5; 8 nucleotides agree with TRBD1. The CDR3 consists of 14 residues. Germline V gives CDR1 LGHNT, CDR2 FRNRAP. Trimming cost V 7 bases and J 6 bases; bases outside gene matches: 8.

The chain couples TRBV9 to TRBJ2-7; possible D gene TRBD1, 7 bases. This CDR3 has 15 residues. V was cut by 4 bases and J by 0 bases, with 14 bases left in between. Germline CDR1 and CDR2: SGDLS and YYNGEE. CDR3 residues: CASSSRQGLSYEQYF. The CDR3 bases are TGTGCCAGCAGCTCAAGACAGGGACTCTCCTACGAGCAGTACTTC.

This clone was seen a handful of times. V is TRBV6-5 and J is TRBJ2-7; D gene ambiguous. CDR3 length: 14 amino acids. Deletions cut 5 bases from V and 0 bases from J, with 11 bases between. Germline CDR1 is MNHEY and CDR2 is SVGAGI. The CDR3 region is CASSEEWSSYEQYF. The CDR3 DNA sequence: TGTGCCAGCAGTGAAGAATGGAGCTCCTACGAGCAGTACTTC.